This T cell receptor beta chain was recorded in a study of T cells in pancreatic ductal adenocarcinoma. Regarding the study as a whole: No significant tumor-blood clonality difference; means were about 0.1 and 0.07. The resected pancreatic cancer cohort was biased toward the minority with early-stage disease. Tumors hold more CD45RO+ effector T cells, which may bias toward lower diversity.

This CDR3 contains 15 residues. Between the trimmed V and J ends, which lost 8 bases and 1 base, there was a span of 17 bases. CDR1 WNHNN and CDR2 SYGVQD come from the germline V gene (reference sequence). On this clone: What it binds is unknown.

Surgery without prior neoadjuvant therapy was the treatment of the selected pancreatic ductal adenocarcinoma patients. Profiled with immunoSEQ multiplex PCR; TCRdb holds only in-frame clones, not every one. The sample has over 100,000 clones; roughly 95% are singletons. The sequenced sample was PBMCs. The rearrangement joins TRBV10-1 to TRBJ1-1; tentative D call: TRBD1 (5 bases). This clonotype was sampled from a human donor with pancreatic ductal adenocarcinoma. CDR3 DNA sequence: TGCGCCAGCCGGACCGGGGGGTTCCCGAACACTGAAGCTTTCTTT. It is translated as CASRTGGFPNTEAFF.